The 2 T cell receptor beta chains below were found in one sample sequenced in a study of technical replicates of blood from a handful of donors. Assay used: immunoSEQ multiplex PCR; TCRdb lists only in-frame clones, some missing. Counted here are about 83,000 clones, about 94% occurring once; the ten biggest clones make up less than 0.3%. Material for sequencing was T cells isolated from PBMCs. The receptor set was obtained from a human donor in good health.

The V and J genes are TRBV19 and TRBJ2-2, with a possible D match to TRBD1 (5 bases). In germline, CDR1 is LNHDA, CDR2 SQIVND (reference sequence). The CDR3 runs 13 residues. V lost 3 bases and J lost 5, with 7 bases in between. CDR3 sequence (DNA): TGTGCCAGTAGTATCCAGGGTACCGGGGAGCTGTTTTTT. It specifies CASSIQGTGELFF.

This clone came up once. V usage is TRBV28 and J usage is TRBJ2-7; a weak D match, TRBD2 (7 bases). The V gene's germline CDR1 is MDHEN and CDR2 SYDVKM. The CDR3 consists of 15 residues. V lost 6 bases and J lost 5, with 20 bases in between. CDR3 bases: TGTGCCAGCAGGGTGGGACTATCGGGGGCCCACGAGCAGTACTTC. Its translation is CASRVGLSGAHEQYF.